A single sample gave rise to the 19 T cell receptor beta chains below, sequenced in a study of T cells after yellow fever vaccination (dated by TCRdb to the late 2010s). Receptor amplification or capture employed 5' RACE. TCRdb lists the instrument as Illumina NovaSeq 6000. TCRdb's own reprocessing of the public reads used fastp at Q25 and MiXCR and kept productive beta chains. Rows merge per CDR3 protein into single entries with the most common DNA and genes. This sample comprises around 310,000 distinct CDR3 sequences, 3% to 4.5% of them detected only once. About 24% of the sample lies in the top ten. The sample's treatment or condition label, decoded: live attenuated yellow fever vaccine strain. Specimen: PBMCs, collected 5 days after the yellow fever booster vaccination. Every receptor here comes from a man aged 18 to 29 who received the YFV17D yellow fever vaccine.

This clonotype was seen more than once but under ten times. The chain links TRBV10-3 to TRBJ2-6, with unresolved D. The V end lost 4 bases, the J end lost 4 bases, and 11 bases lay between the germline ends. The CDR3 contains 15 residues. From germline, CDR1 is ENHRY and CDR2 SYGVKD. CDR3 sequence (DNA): TGTGCCATCAGTGCCGTGGGTTCCGGGGCCAACGTCCTGACTTTC. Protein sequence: CAISAVGSGANVLTF.

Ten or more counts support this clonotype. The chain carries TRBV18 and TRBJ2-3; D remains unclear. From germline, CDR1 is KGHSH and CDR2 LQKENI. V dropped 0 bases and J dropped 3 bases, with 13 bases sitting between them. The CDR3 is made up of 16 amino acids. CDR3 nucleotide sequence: TGTGCCAGCTCACCACCGACAAGTAGACGAACAGATACGCAGTATTTT. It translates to CASSPPTSRRTDTQYF.

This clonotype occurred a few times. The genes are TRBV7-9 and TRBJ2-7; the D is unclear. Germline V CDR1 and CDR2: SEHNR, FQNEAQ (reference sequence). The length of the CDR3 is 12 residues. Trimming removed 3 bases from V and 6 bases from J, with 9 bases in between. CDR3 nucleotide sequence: TGTGCCAGCAGCTTTACGGGCATCGAGCAGTACTTC. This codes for CASSFTGIEQYF.

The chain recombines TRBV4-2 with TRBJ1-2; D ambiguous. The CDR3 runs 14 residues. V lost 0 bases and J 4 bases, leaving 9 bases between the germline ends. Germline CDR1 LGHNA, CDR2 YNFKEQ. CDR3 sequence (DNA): TGTGCCAGCAGCCAAGATAAGACACCCTATGGCTACACCTTC. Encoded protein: CASSQDKTPYGYTF.

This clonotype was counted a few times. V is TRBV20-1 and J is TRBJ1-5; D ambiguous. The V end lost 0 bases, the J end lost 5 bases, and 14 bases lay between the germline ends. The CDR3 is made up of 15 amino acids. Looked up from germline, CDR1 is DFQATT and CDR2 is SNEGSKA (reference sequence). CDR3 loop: CSARDSRKRDQPQHF. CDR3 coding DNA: TGCAGTGCTAGAGATAGCAGGAAGAGAGATCAGCCCCAGCATTTT.

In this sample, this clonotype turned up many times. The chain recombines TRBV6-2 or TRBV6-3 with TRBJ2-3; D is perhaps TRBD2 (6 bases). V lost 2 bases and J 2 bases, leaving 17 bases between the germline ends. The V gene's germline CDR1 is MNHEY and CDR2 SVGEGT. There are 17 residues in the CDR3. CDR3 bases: TGTGCCAGCAGTTACCCGAGCCGCGGGGCTCACACAGATACGCAGTATTTT. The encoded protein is CASSYPSRGAHTDTQYF.

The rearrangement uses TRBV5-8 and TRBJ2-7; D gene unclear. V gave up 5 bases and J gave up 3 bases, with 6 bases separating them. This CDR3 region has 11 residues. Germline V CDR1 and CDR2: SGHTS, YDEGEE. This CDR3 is CASSKRYEQYV. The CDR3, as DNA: TGTGCCAGCAGTAAGCGCTACGAGCAGTACGTC.

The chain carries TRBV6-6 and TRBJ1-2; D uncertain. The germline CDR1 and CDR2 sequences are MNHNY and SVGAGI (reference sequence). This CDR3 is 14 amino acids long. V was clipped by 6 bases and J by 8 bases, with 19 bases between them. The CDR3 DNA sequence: TGTGCCAGCAGCCCCCCTGGAGCCAACTCCGGCTACACCTTC. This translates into CASSPPGANSGYTF.

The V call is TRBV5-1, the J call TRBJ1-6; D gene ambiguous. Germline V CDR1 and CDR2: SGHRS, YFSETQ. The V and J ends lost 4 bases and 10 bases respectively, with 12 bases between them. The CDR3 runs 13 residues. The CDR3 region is CASSLETSSPLHF. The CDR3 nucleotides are TGCGCCAGCAGCCTGGAGACCAGCTCACCCCTCCACTTT.

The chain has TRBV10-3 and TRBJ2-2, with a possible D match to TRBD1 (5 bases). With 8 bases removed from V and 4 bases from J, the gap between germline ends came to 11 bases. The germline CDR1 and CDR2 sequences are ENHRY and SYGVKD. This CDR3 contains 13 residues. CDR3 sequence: CAIPREGTGELFF. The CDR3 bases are TGTGCCATCCCCAGGGAAGGCACCGGGGAGCTGTTTTTT.

The CDR3 DNA reads as TGTGCCACCAGCCCCGGGACTAGCGGGGGCTATACGCAGTATTTT. Its protein is CATSPGTSGGYTQYF. This rearrangement joins TRBV24-1 to TRBJ2-3; the match to TRBD2 covers 14 bases. This CDR3 spans 15 amino acids. The germline gives CDR1 KGHDR, CDR2 SFDVKD. J lost 7 bases, V lost 7 bases, and 6 bases had no gene match.

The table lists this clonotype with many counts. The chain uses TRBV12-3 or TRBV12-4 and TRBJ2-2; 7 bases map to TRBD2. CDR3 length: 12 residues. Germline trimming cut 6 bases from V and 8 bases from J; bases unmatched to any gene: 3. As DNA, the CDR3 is TGTGCCAGCAGCCAACTAGCGGGGGAGCTGTTTTTT. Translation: CASSQLAGELFF.

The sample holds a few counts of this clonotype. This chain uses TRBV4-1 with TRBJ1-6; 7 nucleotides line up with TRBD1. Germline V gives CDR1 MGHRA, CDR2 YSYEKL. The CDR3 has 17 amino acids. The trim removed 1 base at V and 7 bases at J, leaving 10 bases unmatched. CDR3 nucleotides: TGCGCCAGCAGCCAAGTTTTGGCAGGGGGTAACAATTCACCCCTCCACTTT. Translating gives CASSQVLAGGNNSPLHF.

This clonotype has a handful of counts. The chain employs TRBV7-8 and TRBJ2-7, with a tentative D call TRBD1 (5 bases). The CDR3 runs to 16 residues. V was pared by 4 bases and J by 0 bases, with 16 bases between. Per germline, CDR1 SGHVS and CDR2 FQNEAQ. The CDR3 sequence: CASSYKIGHSSYEQYV. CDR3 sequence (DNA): TGTGCCAGCAGCTATAAAATCGGACATAGCTCCTACGAGCAGTACGTC.

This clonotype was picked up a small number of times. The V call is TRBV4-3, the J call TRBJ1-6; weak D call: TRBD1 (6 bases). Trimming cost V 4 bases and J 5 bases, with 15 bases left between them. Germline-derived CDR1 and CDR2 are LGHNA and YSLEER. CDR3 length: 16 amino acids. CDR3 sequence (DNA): TGCGCCAGCAGCCTGAGAGCGGACAGCGATAATTCACCCCTCCACTTT. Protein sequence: CASSLRADSDNSPLHF.

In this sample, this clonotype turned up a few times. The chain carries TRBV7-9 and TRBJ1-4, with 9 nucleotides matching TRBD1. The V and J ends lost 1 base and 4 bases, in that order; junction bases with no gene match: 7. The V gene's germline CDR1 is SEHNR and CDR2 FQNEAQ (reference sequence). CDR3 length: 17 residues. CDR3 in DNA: TGTGCCAGCAGCTTAGGGACAGGGGCCCCGAATAATGAAAAACTGTTTTTT. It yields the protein CASSLGTGAPNNEKLFF.

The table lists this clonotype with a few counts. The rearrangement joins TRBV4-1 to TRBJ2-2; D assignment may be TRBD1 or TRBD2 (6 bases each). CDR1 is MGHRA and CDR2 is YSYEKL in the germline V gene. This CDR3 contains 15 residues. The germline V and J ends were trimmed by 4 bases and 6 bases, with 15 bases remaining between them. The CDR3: CASSLQGGMAGELFF. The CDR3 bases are TGCGCCAGCAGCCTACAGGGCGGGATGGCCGGGGAGCTGTTTTTT.

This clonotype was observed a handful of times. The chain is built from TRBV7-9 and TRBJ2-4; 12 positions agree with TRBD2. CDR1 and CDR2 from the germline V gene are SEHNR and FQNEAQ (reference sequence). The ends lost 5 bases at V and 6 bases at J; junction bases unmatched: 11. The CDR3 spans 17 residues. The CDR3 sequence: CASSPTSGGFYGNIQYF. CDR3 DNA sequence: TGTGCCAGCAGCCCCACTAGCGGGGGGTTTTACGGAAACATTCAGTACTTC.

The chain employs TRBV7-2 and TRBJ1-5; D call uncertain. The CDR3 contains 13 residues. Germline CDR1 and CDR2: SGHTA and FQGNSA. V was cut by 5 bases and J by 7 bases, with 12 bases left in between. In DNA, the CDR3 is TGTGCCAGCAGCCCTCTGCCATGGCAGCCCCAGCATTTT. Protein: CASSPLPWQPQHF.